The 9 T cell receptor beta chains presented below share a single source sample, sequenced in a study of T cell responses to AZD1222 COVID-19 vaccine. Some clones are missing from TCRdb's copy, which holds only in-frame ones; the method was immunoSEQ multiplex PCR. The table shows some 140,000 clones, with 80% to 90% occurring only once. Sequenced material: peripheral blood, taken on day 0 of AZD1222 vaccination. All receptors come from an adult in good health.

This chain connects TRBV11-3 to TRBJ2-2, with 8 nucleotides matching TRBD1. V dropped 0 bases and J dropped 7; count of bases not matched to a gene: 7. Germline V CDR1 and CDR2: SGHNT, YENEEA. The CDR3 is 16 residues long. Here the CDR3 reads CASSLEGTGRNGELFF. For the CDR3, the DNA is TGTGCCAGCAGCTTAGAAGGGACAGGTCGTAACGGGGAGCTGTTTTTT.

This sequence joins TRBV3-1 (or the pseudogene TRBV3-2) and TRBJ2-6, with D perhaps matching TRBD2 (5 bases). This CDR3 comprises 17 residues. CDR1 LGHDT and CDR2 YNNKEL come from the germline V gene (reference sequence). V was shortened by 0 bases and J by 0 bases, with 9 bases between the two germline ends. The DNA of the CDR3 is TGTGCCAGCAGCCAAGATAAAGGGAGCTCTGGGGCCAACGTCCTGACTTTC. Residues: CASSQDKGSSGANVLTF.

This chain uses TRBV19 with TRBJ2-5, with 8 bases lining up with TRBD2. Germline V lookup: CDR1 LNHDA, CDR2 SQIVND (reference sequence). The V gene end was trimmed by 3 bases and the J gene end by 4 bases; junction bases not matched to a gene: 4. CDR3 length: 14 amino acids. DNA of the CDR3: TGTGCCAGTAGTATGGCCGGGACTAGAGAGACCCAGTACTTC. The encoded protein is CASSMAGTRETQYF.

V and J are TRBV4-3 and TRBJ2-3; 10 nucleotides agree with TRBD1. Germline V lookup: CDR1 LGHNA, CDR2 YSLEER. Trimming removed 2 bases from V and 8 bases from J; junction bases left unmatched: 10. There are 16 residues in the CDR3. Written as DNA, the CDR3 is TGCGCCAGCAGCCAACTGACAGGGGGCGGTGGGGGTACGCAGTATTTT. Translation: CASSQLTGGGGGTQYF.

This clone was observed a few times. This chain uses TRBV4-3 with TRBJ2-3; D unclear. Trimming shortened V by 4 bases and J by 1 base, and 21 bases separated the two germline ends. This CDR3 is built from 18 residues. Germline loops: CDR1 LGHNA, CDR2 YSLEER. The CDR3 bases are TGCGCCAGCAGCCTACAAGGTGGGCGCATGGTTGGCACAGATACGCAGTATTTT. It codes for CASSLQGGRMVGTDTQYF.

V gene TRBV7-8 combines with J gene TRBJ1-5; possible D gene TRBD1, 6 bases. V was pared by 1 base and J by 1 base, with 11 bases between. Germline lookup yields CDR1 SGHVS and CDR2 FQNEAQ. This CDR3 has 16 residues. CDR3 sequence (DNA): TGTGCCAGCAGCTTAGGTATAGGGGGGAGCAATCAGCCCCAGCATTTT. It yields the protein CASSLGIGGSNQPQHF.

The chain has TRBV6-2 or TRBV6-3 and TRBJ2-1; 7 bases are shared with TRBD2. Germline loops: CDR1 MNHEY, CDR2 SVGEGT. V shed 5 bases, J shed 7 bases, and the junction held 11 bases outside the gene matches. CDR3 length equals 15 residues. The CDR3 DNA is TGTGCCAGCAGTCTCCACGGGGGGAGCAAGAATGAGCAGTTCTTC. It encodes CASSLHGGSKNEQFF.

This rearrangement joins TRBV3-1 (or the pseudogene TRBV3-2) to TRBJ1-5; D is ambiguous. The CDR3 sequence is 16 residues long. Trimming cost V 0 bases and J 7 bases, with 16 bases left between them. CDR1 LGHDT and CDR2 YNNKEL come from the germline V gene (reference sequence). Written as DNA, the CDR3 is TGTGCCAGCAGCCAAGATTCGAGACGCGAGGGACAGCCCCAGCATTTT. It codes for CASSQDSRREGQPQHF.

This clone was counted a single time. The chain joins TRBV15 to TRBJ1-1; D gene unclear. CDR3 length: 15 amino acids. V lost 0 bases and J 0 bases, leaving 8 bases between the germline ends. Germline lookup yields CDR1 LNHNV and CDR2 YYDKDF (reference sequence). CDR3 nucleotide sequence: TGTGCCACCAGCAGAGAAAGACTGCTGAACACTGAAGCTTTCTTT. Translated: CATSRERLLNTEAFF.